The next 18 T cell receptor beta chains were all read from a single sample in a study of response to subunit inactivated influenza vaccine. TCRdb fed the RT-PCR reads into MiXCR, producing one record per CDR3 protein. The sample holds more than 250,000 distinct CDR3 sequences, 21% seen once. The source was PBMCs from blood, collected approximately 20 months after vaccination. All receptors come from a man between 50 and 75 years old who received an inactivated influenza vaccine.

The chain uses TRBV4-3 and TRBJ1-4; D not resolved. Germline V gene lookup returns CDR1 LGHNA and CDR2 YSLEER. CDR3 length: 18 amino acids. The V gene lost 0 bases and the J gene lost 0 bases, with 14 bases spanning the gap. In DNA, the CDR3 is TGCGCCAGCAGCCAAGATTTGGTGGGCGGTGCAACTAATGAAAAACTGTTTTTT. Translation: CASSQDLVGGATNEKLFF.

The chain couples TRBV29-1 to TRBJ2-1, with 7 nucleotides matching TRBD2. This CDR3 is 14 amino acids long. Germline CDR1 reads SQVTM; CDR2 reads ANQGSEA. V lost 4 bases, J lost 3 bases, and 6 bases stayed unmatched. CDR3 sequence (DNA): TGCAGCGTTGTAGGGAGCGGGGTCTACAATGAGCAGTTCTTC. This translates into CSVVGSGVYNEQFF.

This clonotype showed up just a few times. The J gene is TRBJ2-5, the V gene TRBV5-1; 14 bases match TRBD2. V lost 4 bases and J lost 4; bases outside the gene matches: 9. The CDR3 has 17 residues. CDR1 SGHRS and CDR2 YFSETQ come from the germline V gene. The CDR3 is CASSDETSGGAVETQYF. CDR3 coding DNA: TGCGCCAGCAGCGATGAGACTAGCGGGGGGGCCGTAGAGACCCAGTACTTC.

The CDR3 DNA is TGTGCCAGTAGTAGGGCGGGGTCCCCCATTGAAGCTTTCTTT. This codes for CASSRAGSPIEAFF. The chain combines TRBV19 with TRBJ1-1; D gene ambiguous. V dropped 4 bases and J dropped 7 bases, with 16 bases sitting between them. CDR3 length equals 14 residues. Looked up from germline, CDR1 is LNHDA and CDR2 is SQIVND (reference sequence).

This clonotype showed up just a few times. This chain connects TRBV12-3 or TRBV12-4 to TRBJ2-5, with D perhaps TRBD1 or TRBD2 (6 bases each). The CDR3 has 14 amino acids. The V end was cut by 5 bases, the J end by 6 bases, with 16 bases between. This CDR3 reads CASSPGTGAKTQYF. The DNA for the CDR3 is TGTGCCAGCAGTCCCGGGACGGGGGCGAAGACCCAGTACTTC.

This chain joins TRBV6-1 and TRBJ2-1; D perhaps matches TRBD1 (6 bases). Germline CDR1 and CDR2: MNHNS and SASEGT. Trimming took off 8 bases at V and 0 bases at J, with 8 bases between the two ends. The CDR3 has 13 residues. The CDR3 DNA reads TGTGCCAGCGGGACACTCTCCTACAATGAGCAGTTCTTC. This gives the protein CASGTLSYNEQFF.

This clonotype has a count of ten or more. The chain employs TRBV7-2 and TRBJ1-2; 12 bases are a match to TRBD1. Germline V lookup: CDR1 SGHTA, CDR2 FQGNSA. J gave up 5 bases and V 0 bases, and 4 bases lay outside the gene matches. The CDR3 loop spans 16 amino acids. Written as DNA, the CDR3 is TGTGCCAGCAGCTTAGCGGGACAGGGGGCGGCATATGGCTACACCTTC. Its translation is CASSLAGQGAAYGYTF.

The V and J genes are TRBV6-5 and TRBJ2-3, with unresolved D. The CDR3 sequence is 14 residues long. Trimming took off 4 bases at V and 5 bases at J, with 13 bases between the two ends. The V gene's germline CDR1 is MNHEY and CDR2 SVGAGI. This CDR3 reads CASSFPAGRDTQYF. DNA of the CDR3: TGTGCCAGCAGTTTCCCGGCAGGAAGAGATACGCAGTATTTT.

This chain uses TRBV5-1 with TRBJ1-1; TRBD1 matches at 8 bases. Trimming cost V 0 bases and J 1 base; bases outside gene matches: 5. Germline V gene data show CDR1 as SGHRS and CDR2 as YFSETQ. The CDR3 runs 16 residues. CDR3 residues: CASSLVGQGANTEAFF. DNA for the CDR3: TGCGCCAGCAGCTTGGTCGGACAGGGAGCGAACACTGAAGCTTTCTTT.

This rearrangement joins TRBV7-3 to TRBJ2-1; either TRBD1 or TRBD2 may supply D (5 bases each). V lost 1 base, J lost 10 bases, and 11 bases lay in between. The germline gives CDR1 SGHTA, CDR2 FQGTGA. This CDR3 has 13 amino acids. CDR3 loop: CASSLRGTEEQFF. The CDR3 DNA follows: TGTGCCAGCAGCTTAAGAGGGACGGAGGAGCAGTTCTTC. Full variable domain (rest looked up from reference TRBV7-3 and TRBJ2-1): GAGVSQTPSNKVTEKGKYVELRCDPISGHTALYWYRQSLGQGPEFLIYFQGTGAADDSGLPNDRFFAVRPEGSVSTLKIQRTERGDSAVYLCASSLRGTEEQFFGPGTRLTVL.

CDR3 region: CASSDFGSPLHF. The CDR3 DNA reads TGCGCCAGCAGTGATTTTGGATCACCCCTCCACTTT. The chain uses TRBV10-2 and TRBJ1-6; D is unclear. The CDR3 sequence is 12 residues long. Trimming took 3 bases from V and 10 from J, leaving 7 bases between them. Germline lookup yields CDR1 WSHSY and CDR2 SAAADI.

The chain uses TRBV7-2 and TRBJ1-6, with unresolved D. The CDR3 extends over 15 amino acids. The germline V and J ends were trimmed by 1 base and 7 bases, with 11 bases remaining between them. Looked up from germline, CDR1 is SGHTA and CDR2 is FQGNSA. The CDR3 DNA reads TGTGCCAGCAGCTTAGGCGGGGTGAGGAATTCACCCCTCCACTTT. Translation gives CASSLGGVRNSPLHF.

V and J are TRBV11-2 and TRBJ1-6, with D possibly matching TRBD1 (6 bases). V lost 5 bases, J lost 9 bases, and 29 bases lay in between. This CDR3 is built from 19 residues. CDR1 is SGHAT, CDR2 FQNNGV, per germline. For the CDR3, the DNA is TGTGCCAGCAGCAGAATTGACAGGACCCAGGGATATAGGGTTTCACCCCTCCACTTT. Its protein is CASSRIDRTQGYRVSPLHF.

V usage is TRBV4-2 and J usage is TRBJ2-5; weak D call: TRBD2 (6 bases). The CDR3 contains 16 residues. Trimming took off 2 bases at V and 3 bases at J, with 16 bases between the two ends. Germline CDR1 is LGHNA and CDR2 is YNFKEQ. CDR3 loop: CASSQIRGGGKETQYF. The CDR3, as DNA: TGTGCCAGCAGCCAAATTCGTGGTGGGGGGAAAGAGACCCAGTACTTC.

CDR3: CASSPNRTLAKNIQYF. The CDR3 bases are TGTGCCAGCAGCCCAAACAGGACCTTAGCCAAAAACATTCAGTACTTC. This rearrangement joins TRBV11-1 to TRBJ2-4, with D possibly TRBD1 on 5 matching bases. Trimming removed 5 bases from V and 0 bases from J, with 14 bases in between. Germline values: CDR1 SGHAT, CDR2 FQDESV (reference sequence). The CDR3 contains 16 residues.

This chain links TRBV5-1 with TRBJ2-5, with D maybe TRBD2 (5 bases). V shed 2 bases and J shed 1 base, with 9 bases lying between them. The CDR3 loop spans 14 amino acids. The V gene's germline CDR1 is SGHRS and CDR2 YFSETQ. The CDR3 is CASSFSVPQETQYF. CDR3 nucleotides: TGCGCCAGCAGCTTTAGCGTACCCCAAGAGACCCAGTACTTC.

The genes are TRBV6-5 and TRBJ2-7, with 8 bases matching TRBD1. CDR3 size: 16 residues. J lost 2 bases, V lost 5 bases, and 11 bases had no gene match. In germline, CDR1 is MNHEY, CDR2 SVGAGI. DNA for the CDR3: TGTGCCAGCAGTCACACTGCCGGGACAGGAGCCTACGAGCAGTACTTC. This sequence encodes CASSHTAGTGAYEQYF.

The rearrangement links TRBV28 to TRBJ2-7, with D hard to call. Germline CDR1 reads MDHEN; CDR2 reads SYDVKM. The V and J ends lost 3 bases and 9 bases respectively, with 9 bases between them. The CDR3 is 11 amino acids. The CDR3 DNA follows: TGTGCCAGCAGTTTCAGGCACGCGCAGTACTTC. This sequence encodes CASSFRHAQYF.